This TCR beta chain originates from a study of technical replicates of blood from several donors. Per germline, CDR1 PRHDT and CDR2 FYEKMQ (reference sequence). Deletions cut 2 bases from V and 3 bases from J, with 11 bases between. The CDR3 is 15 residues long. Libraries were prepared by immunoSEQ multiplex PCR; TCRdb keeps only in-frame clonotypes and omits some of them. The data show 65,000 to 85,000 clones, 85% to 95% seen once. The V gene is TRBV13, the J gene TRBJ2-1; maybe TRBD1 (5 bases). This TCR derives from a human donor in good health. The source material was T cells isolated from PBMCs. DNA for the CDR3: TGTGCCAGCAGCTTAAGACAGAGCTTCTACAATGAGCAGTTCTTC. Residues: CASSLRQSFYNEQFF.